The 23 T cell receptor beta chains below were found in one sample sequenced in a study of blood T cell repertoires in COVID-19 (dated by TCRdb to 2018 to 2020). The library was made by the immunoSEQ multiplex PCR assay. TCRdb retrieved this table from immuneACCESS and kept in-frame rearrangements only. Not all clones are present; in checked studies, unresolved V genes account for under half, and no reason is known for the remainder. This sample is represented by tens of thousands of clones; over 75% of them were singletons. Clones ranked in the top ten supply over 15% of the sample. The specimen was peripheral blood. The source of these receptors is an older woman with COVID-19, enrolled during active disease.

This clone was counted only a few times. CDR3 bases: TGTGCCAGTAGTATCGAGACCGGATTCGGAGCCCAGTACTTC. Its translation is CASSIETGFGAQYF. This chain connects TRBV19 to TRBJ2-5; D unclear. This CDR3 comprises 14 residues. V was clipped by 3 bases and J by 9 bases, with 17 bases between them. Germline V gene sequence: CDR1 LNHDA, CDR2 SQIVND (reference sequence).

The genes are TRBV20-1 and TRBJ1-3; TRBD1 agrees at 8 bases. The J segment lost 1 base and the V segment lost 3 bases, leaving 2 bases of the junction unmatched. CDR3 length: 14 residues. The germline V gene has CDR1 DFQATT and CDR2 SNEGSKA (reference sequence). The CDR3 protein is CSASQGASGNTIYF. Written as DNA, the CDR3 is TGCAGTGCTAGTCAGGGGGCTTCTGGAAACACCATATATTTT.

This rearrangement joins TRBV5-1 to TRBJ1-2; TRBD1 agrees at 8 bases. Unmatched junction bases numbered 16, after V lost 2 bases and J lost 7 bases. In germline, CDR1 is SGHRS, CDR2 YFSETQ. This CDR3 comprises 17 residues. The DNA for the CDR3 is TGCGCCAGCAGCTTCTACGCGGACAGGGCGGCTGCACTTGGCTACACCTTC. Translated: CASSFYADRAAALGYTF.

The chain recombines TRBV27 with TRBJ2-3; TRBD2 matches 8 bases. Germline V gene sequence: CDR1 MNHEY, CDR2 SMNVEV (reference sequence). The CDR3 is 14 amino acids. V lost 3 bases to trimming and J lost 6 bases; unmatched junction nucleotides: 5. DNA of the CDR3: TGTGCCAGCAGTTTTAGCGGGACACTGGATACGCAGTATTTT. Translation: CASSFSGTLDTQYF.

This clone was found a few times. This chain connects TRBV2 to TRBJ2-7, with 9 bases aligning to TRBD2. CDR3 length: 15 residues. Germline V gene sequence: CDR1 SNHLY, CDR2 FYNNEI. V shed 8 bases and J 4 bases; nucleotides not matched to a gene: 12. Here the CDR3 DNA reads TGTGCCAGCGGAGTCGGGGCGGGAGGGCCATACGAGCAGTACTTC. Its protein is CASGVGAGGPYEQYF.

The genes are TRBV7-2 and TRBJ1-1, with D perhaps TRBD1 (6 bases). Trimming removed 4 bases at V and 1 base at J, with 7 bases between. The CDR3 covers 13 residues. Germline V lookup: CDR1 SGHTA, CDR2 FQGNSA. This CDR3 is CASSSDRNTEAFF. The CDR3 DNA follows: TGTGCCAGCAGCTCGGACAGGAACACTGAAGCTTTCTTT. The variable domain in full, with the rest retrieved from reference TRBV7-2 and TRBJ1-1, is GAGVSQSPSNKVTEKGKDVELRCDPISGHTALYWYRQSLGQGLEFLIYFQGNSAPDKSGLPSDRFSAERTGGSVSTLTIQRTQQEDSAVYLCASSSDRNTEAFFGQGTRLTVV.

This rearrangement joins TRBV11-2 to TRBJ1-5; 7 bases map to TRBD1. Looked up from germline, CDR1 is SGHAT and CDR2 is FQNNGV. The V gene end was trimmed by 3 bases and the J gene end by 4 bases; junction bases not matched to a gene: 3. This CDR3 contains 14 residues. CDR3 amino acids: CASSLGDRNQPQHF. As DNA, the CDR3 is TGTGCCAGCAGCTTGGGGGACAGAAATCAGCCCCAGCATTTT.

The genes are TRBV5-6 and TRBJ1-1, with 7 bases lining up with TRBD1. With 4 bases clipped from V and 6 bases from J, the junction kept 15 bases outside the gene matches. The germline V gene has CDR1 SGHDT and CDR2 YYEEEE. This CDR3 is 16 amino acids long. As DNA, the CDR3 is TGTGCCAGCAGCACCCTAAAGGGGGCGAGGAAGGCTGAAGCTTTCTTT. This gives the protein CASSTLKGARKAEAFF.

This rearrangement joins TRBV19 to TRBJ2-5; D not resolved. Germline V gene sequence: CDR1 LNHDA, CDR2 SQIVND (reference sequence). V was pared by 5 bases and J by 2 bases, with 3 bases between. This CDR3 is 11 amino acids long. CDR3 in amino acids: CASSVQETQYF. The CDR3 DNA sequence: TGTGCCAGTAGTGTACAAGAGACCCAGTACTTC.

This chain uses TRBV5-8 with TRBJ2-6; D unresolved. V was trimmed by 4 bases and J by 1 base, leaving 3 bases between them. The CDR3 has 13 amino acids. In germline, CDR1 is SGHTS, CDR2 YDEGEE. The CDR3 DNA sequence: TGTGCCAGCAGCCTATCTGGGGCCAACGTCCTGACTTTC. Translation gives CASSLSGANVLTF.

The chain recombines TRBV19 with TRBJ1-2, with TRBD1 identical over 12 bases. Losses at the gene ends were 4 bases for V and 6 bases for J; bases not matched to a gene: 15. The CDR3 covers 18 residues. Germline V gives CDR1 LNHDA, CDR2 SQIVND (reference sequence). Written as DNA, the CDR3 is TGTGCCAGTAGTAAGTCGCCTGGGACAGGGGGCGCGATTGATGGCTACACCTTC. This translates into CASSKSPGTGGAIDGYTF.

The chain is built from TRBV18 and TRBJ1-4, with a possible D match to TRBD1 (5 bases). Germline V gene data show CDR1 as KGHSH and CDR2 as LQKENI. The V end was cut by 5 bases, the J end by 8 bases, with 15 bases between. This CDR3 contains 14 residues. The CDR3 region has the DNA TGTGCCAGCTCATACGACAGCGGGAAGGAAAAACTGTTTTTT. Amino acid sequence: CASSYDSGKEKLFF.

The chain combines TRBV19 with TRBJ1-3; D may be TRBD1 (5 bases). The CDR3 covers 14 residues. Germline V gene lookup returns CDR1 LNHDA and CDR2 SQIVND (reference sequence). Deletions cut 3 bases from V and 4 bases from J, with 10 bases between. CDR3 sequence reads: CASSMGQGGNTIYF. In DNA form, the CDR3 reads TGTGCCAGTAGTATGGGGCAGGGAGGAAACACCATATATTTT.

The J gene is TRBJ2-4, the V gene TRBV7-9; 10 bases are shared with TRBD2. This CDR3 region has 14 residues. Losses at the gene ends were 5 bases for V and 7 bases for J; bases not matched to a gene: 5. CDR1 SEHNR and CDR2 FQNEAQ come from the germline V gene (reference sequence). The CDR3 nucleotides read TGTGCCAGCAGCCACAGCGGGAGGGAGAACATTCAGTACTTC. Amino acid sequence: CASSHSGRENIQYF. Full variable domain (rest looked up from reference TRBV7-9 and TRBJ2-4): DTGVSQNPRHKITKRGQNVTFRCDPISEHNRLYWYRQTLGQGPEFLTYFQNEAQLEKSRLLSDRFSAERPKGSFSTLEIQRTEQGDSAMYLCASSHSGRENIQYFGAGTRLSVL.

The chain joins TRBV7-9 to TRBJ1-1; TRBD1 is a possible D gene (5 bases). V was pared by 5 bases and J by 0 bases, with 10 bases between. Germline V gene lookup returns CDR1 SEHNR and CDR2 FQNEAQ (reference sequence). The CDR3 is 14 residues long. In DNA, the CDR3 is TGTGCCAGCAGCGACCAGACAGTGAACACTGAAGCTTTCTTT. Translation: CASSDQTVNTEAFF.

The chain recombines TRBV12-5 with TRBJ2-7, with 12 bases identical to TRBD2. The CDR3 has 18 amino acids. Germline CDR1 LGHNT, CDR2 FRNRAP. J was trimmed by 5 bases and V by 1 base; bases with no gene match: 12. The CDR3 nucleotides are TGTGCTAGTGGTTTGGGACTAGCGGGAGTCCTGAGCATCCACGAGCAGTACTTC. It is translated as CASGLGLAGVLSIHEQYF.

Concerning this clone itself: At one end the junction does not follow the germline gene, possibly because of a read error. The chain joins TRBV7-7 to TRBJ2-5; the D gene is possibly TRBD2 (5 bases). This CDR3 is built from 14 residues. The germline CDR1 and CDR2 sequences are SSHAT and FNYEAQ (reference sequence). CDR3 region: CASSFGPSRETQYF. As DNA, the CDR3 is TGTGCTAGCAGCTTCGGTCCTAGCAGGGAGACCCAGTACTTC.

A note on this clone: The junction departs from the called germline gene at one end, perhaps through a read error. The chain employs TRBV10-1 and TRBJ2-7; TRBD2 matches 10 bases. Germline assignment: CDR1 WNHNN and CDR2 SYGVQD (reference sequence). The CDR3 has 16 amino acids. CDR3: CASSEYSGRYPLEQYF. In DNA form, the CDR3 reads TGCGCCAGCAGCGAGTATAGCGGGAGGTACCCCCTCGAGCAGTACTTC.

The V gene is TRBV7-9, the J gene TRBJ1-3, with D uncertain. Germline CDR1 is SEHNR and CDR2 is FQNEAQ (reference sequence). The CDR3 runs 15 residues. The V end lost 5 bases, the J end lost 0 bases, and 11 bases lay between the germline ends. DNA of the CDR3: TGTGCCAGCAGCCATTACAGAAGCTCTGGAAACACCATATATTTT. Translation: CASSHYRSSGNTIYF.

The V and J genes are TRBV6-5 and TRBJ2-1; a weak D match, TRBD2 (7 bases). CDR1 is MNHEY and CDR2 is SVGAGI in the germline V gene. The length of the CDR3 is 15 residues. V gave up 0 bases and J gave up 9 bases, with 15 bases separating them. This chain's CDR3 is CASSYSLAEGGEQFF. The CDR3 DNA follows: TGTGCCAGCAGTTACTCGCTAGCGGAGGGGGGTGAGCAGTTCTTC.

The chain employs TRBV24-1 and TRBJ2-4; 7 bases fit TRBD1. CDR3 length: 16 residues. The trim removed 3 bases at V and 9 bases at J, leaving 13 bases unmatched. Germline CDR1 reads KGHDR; CDR2 reads SFDVKD. The CDR3 reads CATSDLEVRGHGIQYF. The CDR3 DNA sequence: TGTGCCACCAGTGATCTGGAAGTGAGGGGGCACGGCATTCAGTACTTC.

V and J are TRBV24-1 and TRBJ2-3, with 7 bases matching TRBD1. The CDR3 is 16 residues long. V trimming: 3 bases; J trimming: 2 bases; junction bases outside the gene matches: 7. In germline, CDR1 is KGHDR, CDR2 SFDVKD. The CDR3 DNA is TGTGCCACCAGTGATAGGGCAGGGGGTTACACAGATACGCAGTATTTT. Translation: CATSDRAGGYTDTQYF.

This clone was seen more than once but under ten times. The CDR3 reads CATSDLGQGATGELFF. CDR3 in DNA: TGTGCCACCAGTGATTTAGGGCAGGGGGCGACCGGGGAGCTGTTTTTT. V is TRBV24-1 and J is TRBJ2-2, with 8 positions matching TRBD1. The CDR3 loop spans 16 amino acids. CDR1 and CDR2 (germline): KGHDR, SFDVKD. With 1 base clipped from V and 5 bases from J, the junction kept 5 bases outside the gene matches.